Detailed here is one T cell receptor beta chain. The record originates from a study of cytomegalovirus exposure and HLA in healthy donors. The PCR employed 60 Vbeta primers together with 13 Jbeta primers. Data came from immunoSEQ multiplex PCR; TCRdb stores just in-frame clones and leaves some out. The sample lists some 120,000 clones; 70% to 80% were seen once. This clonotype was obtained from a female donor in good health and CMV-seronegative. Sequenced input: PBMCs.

The CDR3 DNA reads as TGCGCCAGCAGCGAGGGTGGAGGCACAGATACGCAGTATTTT. It specifies CASSEGGGTDTQYF. The chain employs TRBV5-1 and TRBJ2-3; TRBD2 is a possible D gene (5 bases). There are 14 residues in the CDR3. Per germline, CDR1 SGHRS and CDR2 YFSETQ. V was shortened by 4 bases and J by 1 base, with 10 bases between the two germline ends.